One TCR beta chain is described in this entry. The antigen remains undetermined. As for time point: persistent/refractory GD, antithyroid drugs over 5 years with positive TRAb. From RNA extracted from PBMCs, the TCR library was made. The data derive from a study of regulatory T cells in long-lasting Graves disease. At the level of the study: Persistence in Graves' disease required over 5 years of antithyroid drugs plus positive TSH receptor antibodies. Study-wide findings and caveats: Accuracy could have been hurt by small sample size. Persistent Graves' patients showed less TCR diversity than newly diagnosed patients showed.

Combining iRepertoire HTBI primers with Arm-PCR of CDR3 regions, the authors built TCR beta libraries. TCRdb redid the calling of the multiplex PCR reads with MiXCR, one entry per CDR3 protein. The sample consists of 650,000 to 850,000 distinct CDR3 sequences, about 30% of them appearing once. This CDR3 has 13 amino acids. From germline, CDR1 is SQVTM and CDR2 ANQGSEA. V was pared by 7 bases and J by 9 bases, with 21 bases between. The chain carries TRBV29-1 and TRBJ1-2, with D possibly being TRBD1 (5 bases). The clonotype comes from a female donor with Graves disease. The sequenced sample was peripheral blood mononuclear cells (PBMCs), obtained when the disease was refractory, from a patient treated with antithyroid drugs. The chain's CDR3 is CSAGSGKGPSYTF. CDR3 in DNA: TGCAGCGCCGGGTCAGGGAAGGGGCCCAGCTACACCTTC.